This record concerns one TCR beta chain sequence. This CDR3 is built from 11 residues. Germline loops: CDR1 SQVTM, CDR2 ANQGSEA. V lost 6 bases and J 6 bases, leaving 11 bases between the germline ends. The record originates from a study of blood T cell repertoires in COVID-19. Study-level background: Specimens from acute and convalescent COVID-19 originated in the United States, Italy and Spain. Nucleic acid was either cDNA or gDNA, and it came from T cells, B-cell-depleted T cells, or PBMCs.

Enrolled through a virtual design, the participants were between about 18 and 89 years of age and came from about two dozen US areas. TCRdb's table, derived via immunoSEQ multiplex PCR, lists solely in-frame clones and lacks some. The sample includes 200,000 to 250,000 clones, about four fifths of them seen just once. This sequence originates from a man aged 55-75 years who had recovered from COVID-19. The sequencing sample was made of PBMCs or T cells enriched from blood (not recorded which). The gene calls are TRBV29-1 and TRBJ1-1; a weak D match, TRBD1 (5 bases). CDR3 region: CSVAPGSEAFF. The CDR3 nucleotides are TGCAGCGTGGCGCCAGGGTCTGAAGCTTTCTTT.